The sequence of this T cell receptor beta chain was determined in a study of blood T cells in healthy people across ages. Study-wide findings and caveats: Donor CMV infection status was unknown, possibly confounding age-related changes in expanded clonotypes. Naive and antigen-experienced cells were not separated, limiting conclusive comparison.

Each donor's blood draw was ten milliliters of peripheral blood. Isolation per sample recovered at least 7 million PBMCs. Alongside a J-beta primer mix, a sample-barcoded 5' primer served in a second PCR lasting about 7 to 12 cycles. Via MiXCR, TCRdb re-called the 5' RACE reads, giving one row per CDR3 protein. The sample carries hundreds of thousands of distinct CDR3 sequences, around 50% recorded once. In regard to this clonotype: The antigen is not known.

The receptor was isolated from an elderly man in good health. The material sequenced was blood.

Here the CDR3 reads CASSRNRDRGQETQYF. The CDR3 region has the DNA TGTGCCAGCAGCCGGAACCGGGACAGGGGACAAGAGACCCAGTACTTC. The J gene is TRBJ2-5, the V gene TRBV14; TRBD1 matches 10 bases. The germline V gene encodes CDR1 SGHDN and CDR2 FVKESK. V gave up 4 bases and J gave up 2 bases; unmatched junction bases: 7. CDR3 size: 16 residues.